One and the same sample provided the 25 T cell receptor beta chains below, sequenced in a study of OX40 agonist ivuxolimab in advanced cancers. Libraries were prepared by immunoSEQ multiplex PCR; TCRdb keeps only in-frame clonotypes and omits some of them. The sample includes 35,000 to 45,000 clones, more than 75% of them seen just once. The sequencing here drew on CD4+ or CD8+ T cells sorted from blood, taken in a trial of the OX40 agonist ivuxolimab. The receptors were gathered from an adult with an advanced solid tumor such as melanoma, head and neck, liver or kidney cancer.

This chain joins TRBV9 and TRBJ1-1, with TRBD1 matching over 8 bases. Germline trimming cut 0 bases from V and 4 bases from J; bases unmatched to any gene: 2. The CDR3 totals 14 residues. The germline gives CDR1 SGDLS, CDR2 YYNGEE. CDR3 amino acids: CASSVGTGFTEAFF. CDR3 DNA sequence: TGTGCCAGCAGCGTAGGGACAGGGTTCACTGAAGCTTTCTTT.

The CDR3 region is CASSRGGAGEYEQYF. As DNA, the CDR3 is TGTGCCAGCTCCCGTGGGGGGGCTGGAGAATACGAGCAGTACTTC. This chain links TRBV18 with TRBJ2-7; maybe TRBD2 (7 bases). This CDR3 has 15 amino acids. Germline V lookup: CDR1 KGHSH, CDR2 LQKENI. Deletions cut 6 bases from V and 4 bases from J, with 19 bases between.

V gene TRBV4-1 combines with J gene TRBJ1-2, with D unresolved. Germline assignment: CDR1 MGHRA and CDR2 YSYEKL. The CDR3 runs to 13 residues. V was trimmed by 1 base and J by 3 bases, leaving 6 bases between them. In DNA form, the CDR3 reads TGCGCCAGCAGCCAAGCAGGATACTATGGCTACACCTTC. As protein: CASSQAGYYGYTF.

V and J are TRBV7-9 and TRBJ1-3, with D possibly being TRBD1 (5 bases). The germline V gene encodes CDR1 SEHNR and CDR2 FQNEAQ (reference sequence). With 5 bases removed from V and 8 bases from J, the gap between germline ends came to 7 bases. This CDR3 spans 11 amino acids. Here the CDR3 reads CASSPGDTIYF. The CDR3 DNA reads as TGTGCCAGCAGCCCGGGGGACACCATATATTTT.

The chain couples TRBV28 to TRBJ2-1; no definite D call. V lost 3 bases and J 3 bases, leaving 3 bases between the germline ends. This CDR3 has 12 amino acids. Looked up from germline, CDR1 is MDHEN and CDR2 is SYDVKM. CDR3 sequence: CASSLGYNEQFF. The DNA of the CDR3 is TGTGCCAGCAGTTTGGGCTACAATGAGCAGTTCTTC.

CDR3 sequence: CASSESTVGKFF. The CDR3, as DNA: TGTGCCAGCAGTGAATCGACAGTTGGGAAGTTCTTC. The chain recombines TRBV2 with TRBJ2-1; weak D call: TRBD1 (5 bases). V was clipped by 2 bases and J by 14 bases, with 13 bases between them. The CDR3 sequence is 12 residues long. Per germline, CDR1 SNHLY and CDR2 FYNNEI.

CDR3 in amino acids: CASSLLAGGADTQYF. The CDR3 region has the DNA TGTGCCAGCAGCTTATTAGCGGGAGGGGCAGATACGCAGTATTTT. The V gene is TRBV7-3, the J gene TRBJ2-3, with 11 bases lining up with TRBD2. CDR3 length: 15 amino acids. J lost 4 bases, V lost 2 bases, and 2 bases had no gene match. Germline lookup yields CDR1 SGHTA and CDR2 FQGTGA.

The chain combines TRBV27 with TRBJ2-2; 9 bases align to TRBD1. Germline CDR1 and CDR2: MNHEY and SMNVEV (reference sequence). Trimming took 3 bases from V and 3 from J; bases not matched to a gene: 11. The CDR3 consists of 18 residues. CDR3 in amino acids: CASSLRTGGAADTGELFF. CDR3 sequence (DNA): TGTGCCAGCAGTTTGAGAACAGGGGGCGCCGCGGACACCGGGGAGCTGTTTTTT.

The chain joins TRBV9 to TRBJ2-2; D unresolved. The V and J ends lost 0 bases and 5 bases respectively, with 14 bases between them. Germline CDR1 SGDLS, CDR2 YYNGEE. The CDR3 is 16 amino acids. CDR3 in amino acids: CASSVGADPGTGELFF. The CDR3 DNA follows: TGTGCCAGCAGCGTAGGGGCGGACCCTGGGACCGGGGAGCTGTTTTTT.

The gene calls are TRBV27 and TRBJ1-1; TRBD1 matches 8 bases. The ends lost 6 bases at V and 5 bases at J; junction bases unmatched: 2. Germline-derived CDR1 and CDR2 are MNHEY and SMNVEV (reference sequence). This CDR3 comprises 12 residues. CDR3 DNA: TGTGCCAGCAGAACAGGGGGAACTGAAGCTTTCTTT. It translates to CASRTGGTEAFF.

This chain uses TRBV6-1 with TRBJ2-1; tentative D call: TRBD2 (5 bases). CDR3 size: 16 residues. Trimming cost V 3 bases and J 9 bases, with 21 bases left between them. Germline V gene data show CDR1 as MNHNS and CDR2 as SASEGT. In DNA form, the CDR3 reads TGTGCCAGCAGTGATGGAGGCATGCATTCGGGCGGTGAGCAGTTCTTC. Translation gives CASSDGGMHSGGEQFF.

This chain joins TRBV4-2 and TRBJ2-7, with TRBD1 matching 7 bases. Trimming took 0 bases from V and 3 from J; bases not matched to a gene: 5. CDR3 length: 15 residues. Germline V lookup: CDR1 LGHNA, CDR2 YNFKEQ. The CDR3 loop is CASSQDQRTGYEQYF. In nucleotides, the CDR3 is TGTGCCAGCAGCCAAGATCAGAGGACAGGCTACGAGCAGTACTTC.

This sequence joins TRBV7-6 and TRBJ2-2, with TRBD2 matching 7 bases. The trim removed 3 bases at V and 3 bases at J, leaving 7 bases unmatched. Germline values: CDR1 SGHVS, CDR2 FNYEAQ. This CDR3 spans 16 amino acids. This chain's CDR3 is CASSFLGGDYTGELFF. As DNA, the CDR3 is TGTGCCAGCAGCTTCCTGGGGGGGGATTACACCGGGGAGCTGTTTTTT.

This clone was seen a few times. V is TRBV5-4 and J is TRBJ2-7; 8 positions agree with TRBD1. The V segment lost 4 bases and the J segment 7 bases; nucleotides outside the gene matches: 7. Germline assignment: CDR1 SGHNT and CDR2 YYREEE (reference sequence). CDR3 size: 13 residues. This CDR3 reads CASSPITGGEQYF. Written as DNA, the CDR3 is TGTGCCAGCAGCCCAATTACAGGGGGAGAGCAGTACTTC.

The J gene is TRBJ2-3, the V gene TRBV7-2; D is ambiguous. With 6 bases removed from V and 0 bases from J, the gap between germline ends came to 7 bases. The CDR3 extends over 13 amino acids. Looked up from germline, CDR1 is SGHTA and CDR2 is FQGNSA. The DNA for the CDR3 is TGTGCCAGCAGTTCCCACAGCACAGATACGCAGTATTTT. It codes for CASSSHSTDTQYF.

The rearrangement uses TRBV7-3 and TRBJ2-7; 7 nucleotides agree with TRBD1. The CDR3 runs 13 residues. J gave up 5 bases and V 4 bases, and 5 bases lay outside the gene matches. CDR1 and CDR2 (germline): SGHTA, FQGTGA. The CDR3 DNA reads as TGTGCCAGCAGCTCGACAGGGTCCAACGAGCAGTACTTC. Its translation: CASSSTGSNEQYF.

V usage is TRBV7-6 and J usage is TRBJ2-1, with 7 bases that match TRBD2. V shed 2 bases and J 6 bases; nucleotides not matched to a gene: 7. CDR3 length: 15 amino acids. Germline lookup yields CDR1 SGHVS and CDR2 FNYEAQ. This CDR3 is CASSLFLADANEQFF. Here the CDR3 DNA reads TGTGCCAGCAGCTTATTTCTAGCGGACGCCAATGAGCAGTTCTTC.

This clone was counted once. CDR3: CASSQDHPTGSGYTF. In DNA form, the CDR3 reads TGCGCCAGCAGCCAAGATCACCCGACAGGGAGCGGCTACACCTTC. The V and J genes are TRBV4-1 and TRBJ1-2; 7 nucleotides agree with TRBD1. The CDR3 runs to 15 residues. Germline-derived CDR1 and CDR2 are MGHRA and YSYEKL. The ends lost 0 bases at V and 8 bases at J; junction bases unmatched: 9.

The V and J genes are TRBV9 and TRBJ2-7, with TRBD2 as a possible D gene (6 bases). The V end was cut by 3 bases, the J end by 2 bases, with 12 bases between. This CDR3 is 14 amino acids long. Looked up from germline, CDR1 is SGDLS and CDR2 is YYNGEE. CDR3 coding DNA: TGTGCCAGCAGCGCTGACTGGGGGGCCTACGAGCAGTACTTC. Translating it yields CASSADWGAYEQYF.

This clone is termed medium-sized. CDR3 residues: CATSTRRTGNQPQHF. The CDR3 region has the DNA TGTGCCACCAGCACACGGAGGACAGGCAATCAGCCCCAGCATTTT. The gene calls are TRBV15 and TRBJ1-5; tentatively, D is TRBD1 (6 bases). Trimming stripped 4 bases from V and 2 bases from J, with 12 bases between. Germline CDR1 and CDR2: LNHNV and YYDKDF (reference sequence). The CDR3 covers 15 residues.

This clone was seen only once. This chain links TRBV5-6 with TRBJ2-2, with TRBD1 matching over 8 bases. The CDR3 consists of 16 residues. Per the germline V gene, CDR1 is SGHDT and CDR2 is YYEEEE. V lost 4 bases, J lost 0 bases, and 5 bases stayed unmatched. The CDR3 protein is CASSPGTGSNTGELFF. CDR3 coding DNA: TGTGCCAGCAGCCCGGGGACAGGATCGAACACCGGGGAGCTGTTTTTT.

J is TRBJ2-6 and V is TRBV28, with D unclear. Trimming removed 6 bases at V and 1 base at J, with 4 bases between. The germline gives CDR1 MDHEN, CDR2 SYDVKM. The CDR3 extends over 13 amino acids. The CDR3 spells CASRESGANVLTF. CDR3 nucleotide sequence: TGTGCCAGCAGGGAATCTGGGGCCAACGTCCTGACTTTC.

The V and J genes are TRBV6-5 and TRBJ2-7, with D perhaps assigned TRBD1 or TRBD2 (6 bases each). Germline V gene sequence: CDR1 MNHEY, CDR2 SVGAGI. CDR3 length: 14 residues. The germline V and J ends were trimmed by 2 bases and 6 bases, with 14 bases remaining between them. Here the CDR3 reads CASSYAIGGGEQYF. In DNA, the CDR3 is TGTGCCAGCAGTTACGCGATCGGGGGCGGCGAGCAGTACTTC.

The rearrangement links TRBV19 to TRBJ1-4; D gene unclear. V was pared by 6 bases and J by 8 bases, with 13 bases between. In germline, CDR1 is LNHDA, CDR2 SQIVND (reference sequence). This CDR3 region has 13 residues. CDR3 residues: CASRSYLEEKLFF. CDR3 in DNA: TGTGCCAGTAGGTCCTACCTAGAGGAAAAACTGTTTTTT.

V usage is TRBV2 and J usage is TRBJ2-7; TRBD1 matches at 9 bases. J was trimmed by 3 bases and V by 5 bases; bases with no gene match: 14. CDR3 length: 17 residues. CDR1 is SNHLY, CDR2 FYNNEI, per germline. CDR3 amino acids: CASSTSYRGLSLYEQYF. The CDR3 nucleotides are TGTGCCAGCAGTACGTCCTACAGGGGGCTTTCGCTCTACGAGCAGTACTTC.